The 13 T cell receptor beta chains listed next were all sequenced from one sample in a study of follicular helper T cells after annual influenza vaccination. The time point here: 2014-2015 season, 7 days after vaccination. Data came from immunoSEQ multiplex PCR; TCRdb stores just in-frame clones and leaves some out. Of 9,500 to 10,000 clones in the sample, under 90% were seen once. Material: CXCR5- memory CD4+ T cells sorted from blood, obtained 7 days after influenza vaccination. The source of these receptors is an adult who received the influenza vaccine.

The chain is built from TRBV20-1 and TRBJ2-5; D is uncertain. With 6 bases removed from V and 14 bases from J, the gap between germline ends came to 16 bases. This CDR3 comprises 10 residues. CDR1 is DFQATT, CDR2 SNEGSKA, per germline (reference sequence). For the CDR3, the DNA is TGCAGTGCAGAGACGGGCTCACCCTACTTC. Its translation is CSAETGSPYF.

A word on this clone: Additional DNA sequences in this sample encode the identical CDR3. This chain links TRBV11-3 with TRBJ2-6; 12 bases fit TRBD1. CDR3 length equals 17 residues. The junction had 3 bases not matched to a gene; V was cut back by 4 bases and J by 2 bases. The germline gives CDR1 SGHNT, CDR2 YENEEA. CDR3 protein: CASSSGQGAPGANVLTF. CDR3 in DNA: TGTGCCAGCAGCTCGGGACAGGGGGCGCCTGGGGCCAACGTCCTGACTTTC.

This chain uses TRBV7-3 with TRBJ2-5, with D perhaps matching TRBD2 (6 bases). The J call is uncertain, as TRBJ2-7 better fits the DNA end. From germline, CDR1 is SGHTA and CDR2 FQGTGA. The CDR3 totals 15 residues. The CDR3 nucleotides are TGTGCCAGCAGCTTAACGGGGAATAGCGGATACGAGCAGTACTTC. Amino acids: CASSLTGNSGYEQYF.

This chain's CDR3 is CASSPQGAFQETQYF. CDR3 coding DNA: TGTGCCAGCTCACCCCAGGGGGCCTTTCAGGAGACCCAGTACTTC. The rearrangement links TRBV18 to TRBJ2-5, with 8 bases aligning to TRBD1. V lost 3 bases, J lost 5 bases, and 8 bases stayed unmatched. CDR3 length equals 15 residues. CDR1 is KGHSH and CDR2 is LQKENI in the germline V gene.

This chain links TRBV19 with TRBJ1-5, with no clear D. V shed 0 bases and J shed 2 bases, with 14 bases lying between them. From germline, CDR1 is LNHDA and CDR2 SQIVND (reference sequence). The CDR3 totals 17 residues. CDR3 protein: CASSIDARGYGNQPQHF. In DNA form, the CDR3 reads TGTGCCAGTAGTATAGATGCCCGGGGTTATGGCAATCAGCCCCAGCATTTT.

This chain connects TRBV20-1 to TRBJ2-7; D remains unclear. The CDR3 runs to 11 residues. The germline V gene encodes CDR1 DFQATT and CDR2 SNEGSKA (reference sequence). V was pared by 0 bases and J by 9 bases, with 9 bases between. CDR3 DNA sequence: TGCAGTGCTAGAGATACTACGAGGCAGTACTTC. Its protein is CSARDTTRQYF.

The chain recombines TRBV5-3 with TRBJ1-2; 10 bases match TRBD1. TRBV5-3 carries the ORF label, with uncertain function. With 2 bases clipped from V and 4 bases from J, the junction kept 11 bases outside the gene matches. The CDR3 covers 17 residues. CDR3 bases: TGTGCCAGAAGCTTACACCGGGACAGGGGATATGGCTATGGCTACACCTTC. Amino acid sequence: CARSLHRDRGYGYGYTF.

CDR3 protein: CSVKPLAGWGYEQYF. CDR3 nucleotides: TGCAGCGTCAAACCGTTGGCCGGGTGGGGCTACGAGCAGTACTTC. The chain has TRBV29-1 and TRBJ2-7; D is unresolved. Looked up from germline, CDR1 is SQVTM and CDR2 is ANQGSEA. The CDR3 loop spans 15 amino acids. Trimming took 6 bases from V and 3 from J, leaving 21 bases between them.

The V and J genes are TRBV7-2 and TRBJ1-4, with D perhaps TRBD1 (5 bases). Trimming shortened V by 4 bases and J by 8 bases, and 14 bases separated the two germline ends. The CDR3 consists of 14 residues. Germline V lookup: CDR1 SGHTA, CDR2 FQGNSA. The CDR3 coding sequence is TGTGCCAGCAGCTCGGGGGAGTTTCAGGAAAAACTGTTTTTT. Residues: CASSSGEFQEKLFF.

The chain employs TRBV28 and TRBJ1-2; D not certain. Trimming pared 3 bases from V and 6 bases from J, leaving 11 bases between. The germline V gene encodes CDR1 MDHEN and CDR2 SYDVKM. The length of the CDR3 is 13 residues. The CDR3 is CASSLTAEDGYTF. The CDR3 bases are TGTGCCAGCAGTTTGACGGCGGAAGATGGCTACACCTTC.

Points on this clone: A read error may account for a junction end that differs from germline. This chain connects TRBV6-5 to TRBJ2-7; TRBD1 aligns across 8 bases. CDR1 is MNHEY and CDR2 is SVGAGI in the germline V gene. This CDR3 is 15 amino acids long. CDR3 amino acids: CASSSGGQGDYDQYF. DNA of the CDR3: TGTGCCAGCAGTTCCGGCGGACAGGGTGACTACGATCAGTACTTC.

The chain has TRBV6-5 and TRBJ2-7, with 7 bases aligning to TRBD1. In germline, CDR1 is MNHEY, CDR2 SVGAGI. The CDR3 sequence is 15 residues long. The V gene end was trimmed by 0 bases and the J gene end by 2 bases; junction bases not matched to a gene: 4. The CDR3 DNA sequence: TGTGCCAGCAGTTACTCTACAGGGGCCCCCTACGAGCAGTACTTC. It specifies CASSYSTGAPYEQYF.

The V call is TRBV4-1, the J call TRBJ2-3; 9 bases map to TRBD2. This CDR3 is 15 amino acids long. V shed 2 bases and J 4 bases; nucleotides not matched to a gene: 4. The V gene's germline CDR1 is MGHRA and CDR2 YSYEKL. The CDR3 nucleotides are TGCGCCAGCAGCCAATATAGCGGGGGTGCAGATACGCAGTATTTT. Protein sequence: CASSQYSGGADTQYF.